The source of this T cell receptor beta chain is a study of blood T cell repertoires in COVID-19. Turning to the study itself: Acute and convalescent COVID-19 specimens originated in the United States, Italy and Spain. Nucleic acid was either cDNA or gDNA, and it came from T cells, B-cell-depleted T cells, or PBMCs.

Trimming took off 1 base at V and 11 bases at J, with 15 bases between the two ends. Looked up from germline, CDR1 is MDHEN and CDR2 is SYDVKM. The CDR3 totals 15 residues. Original data processing: Estimation of nucleated cell counts was performed using reference gene primer amplification. TCRdb's copy holds only in-frame clones and misses some; the assay was immunoSEQ multiplex PCR. That table supplies the V and J calls and clone size; D and trimming were determined from the DNA. The sample lists hundreds of thousands of clones, around 90% occurring once. Patients of the Seattle cohort, enrolled during active infection, were followed longitudinally.

The sample consisted of peripheral blood. The sequence was collected from a man aged 55 to 70 with COVID-19, enrolled during active disease. V is TRBV28 and J is TRBJ1-6; no definite D call. The CDR3 sequence is CASSLSYPGKAPLHF. The CDR3 DNA follows: TGTGCCAGCAGTTTATCTTACCCCGGGAAGGCACCCCTCCACTTT.